A single sample is the source of the 24 T cell receptor beta chains below, sequenced in a study of control samples from healthy donors and cancer patients. Repertoires were generated with immunoSEQ multiplex PCR, while TCRdb's copy carries only in-frame clones and drops some. The sample shows about 200,000 clones, and more than 2% sits with its ten largest clones. Material for sequencing was blood. These receptors came from a woman aged 30 to 39 in good health.

V and J are TRBV7-3 and TRBJ1-1; D gene ambiguous. The germline V gene encodes CDR1 SGHTA and CDR2 FQGTGA. The CDR3 is 13 amino acids. The V end lost 3 bases, the J end lost 0 bases, and 5 bases lay between the germline ends. CDR3 residues: CASSFAVNTEAFF. CDR3 bases: TGTGCCAGCAGCTTCGCAGTGAACACTGAAGCTTTCTTT.

This rearrangement joins TRBV5-1 to TRBJ1-1, with 7 bases identical to TRBD1. The ends lost 4 bases at V and 12 bases at J; junction bases unmatched: 9. The CDR3 extends over 12 amino acids. Per germline, CDR1 SGHRS and CDR2 YFSETQ. The CDR3 region is CASSPDGQVSFF. The CDR3 DNA reads TGCGCCAGCAGCCCCGATGGACAGGTCTCTTTCTTT.

The CDR3 DNA reads TGTGCCAGCAGCAAGACCGGACAGGGTAACTATGGCTACACCTTC. Amino acid sequence: CASSKTGQGNYGYTF. The chain is built from TRBV9 and TRBJ1-2, with 8 bases matching TRBD1. The CDR3 runs to 15 residues. V lost 4 bases to trimming and J lost 1 base; unmatched junction nucleotides: 6. The germline CDR1 and CDR2 sequences are SGDLS and YYNGEE.

The V gene is TRBV29-1, the J gene TRBJ1-2, with D perhaps matching TRBD1 (6 bases). This CDR3 comprises 11 residues. CDR1 is SQVTM, CDR2 ANQGSEA, per germline. Trimming pared 6 bases from V and 7 bases from J, leaving 12 bases between. CDR3 amino acids: CSVQTGGGYTF. The CDR3 DNA is TGCAGCGTACAGACAGGCGGTGGCTACACCTTC.

The CDR3 bases are TGTGCCAGCAGTTTTCGGGCGCGTGGCTACACCTTC. Translating it yields CASSFRARGYTF. This chain joins TRBV28 and TRBJ1-2; D is unclear. Trimming pared 3 bases from V and 7 bases from J, leaving 9 bases between. Germline V gene sequence: CDR1 MDHEN, CDR2 SYDVKM. CDR3 length: 12 residues.

The chain recombines TRBV2 with TRBJ1-1, with D perhaps TRBD1 (5 bases). Per germline, CDR1 SNHLY and CDR2 FYNNEI. V was trimmed by 6 bases and J by 0 bases, leaving 14 bases between them. This CDR3 spans 15 amino acids. This chain's CDR3 is CASSERGRLNTEAFF. The DNA for the CDR3 is TGTGCCAGCAGCGAAAGGGGACGGCTGAACACTGAAGCTTTCTTT.

V usage is TRBV5-6 and J usage is TRBJ1-3; D is perhaps TRBD1 (5 bases). V gave up 2 bases and J gave up 2 bases, with 14 bases separating them. Germline V gives CDR1 SGHDT, CDR2 YYEEEE. CDR3 size: 16 residues. The CDR3 spells CASSFPGTYPGNTIYF. The CDR3 DNA is TGTGCCAGCAGCTTCCCCGGGACCTACCCTGGAAACACCATATATTTT. Full variable domain (missing parts from reference TRBV5-6 and TRBJ1-3): DAGVTQSPTHLIKTRGQQVTLRCSPKSGHDTVSWYQQALGQGPQFIFQYYEEEERQRGNFPDRFSGHQFPNYSSELNVNALLLGDSALYLCASSFPGTYPGNTIYFGEGSWLTVV.

The chain uses TRBV6-5 and TRBJ1-1; tentatively, D is TRBD1 (5 bases). The CDR3 contains 15 residues. Germline V gene data show CDR1 as MNHEY and CDR2 as SVGAGI. V lost 7 bases to trimming and J lost 6 bases, with 21 bases between them. The CDR3 reads CASKGNRVPQSEAFF. In DNA, the CDR3 is TGTGCCAGCAAGGGGAATCGGGTTCCACAATCTGAAGCTTTCTTT.

The chain carries TRBV7-9 and TRBJ1-1, with D tentatively TRBD1 (6 bases). The CDR3 is 15 residues long. V was clipped by 2 bases and J by 3 bases, with 13 bases between them. The V gene's germline CDR1 is SEHNR and CDR2 FQNEAQ (reference sequence). Here the CDR3 reads CASSLMGARDTEAFF. As DNA, the CDR3 is TGTGCCAGCAGCTTAATGGGGGCTCGGGACACTGAAGCTTTCTTT.

As to this clone: The same CDR3 also results from other DNA sequences found in this sample. The rearrangement uses TRBV5-1 and TRBJ1-2; D possibly corresponds to TRBD1 (5 bases). V was cut by 0 bases and J by 5 bases, with 8 bases left in between. Per the germline V gene, CDR1 is SGHRS and CDR2 is YFSETQ. The CDR3 totals 13 residues. CDR3 bases: TGCGCCAGCAGCTTGGGACAGAATTATGGCTACACCTTC. It specifies CASSLGQNYGYTF.

The chain joins TRBV5-1 to TRBJ2-6, with D unresolved. This CDR3 comprises 16 residues. V was clipped by 6 bases and J by 0 bases, with 13 bases between them. Germline CDR1 is SGHRS and CDR2 is YFSETQ. The CDR3 sequence is CASTRQANSGANVLTF. For the CDR3, the DNA is TGCGCCAGCACCCGGCAGGCAAACTCTGGGGCCAACGTCCTGACTTTC.

V gene TRBV4-1 combines with J gene TRBJ1-2, with 11 bases fitting TRBD1. The V gene's germline CDR1 is MGHRA and CDR2 YSYEKL. The V segment lost 4 bases and the J segment 2 bases; nucleotides outside the gene matches: 6. This CDR3 spans 16 amino acids. The CDR3 spells CASSPLGQGANYGYTF. As DNA, the CDR3 is TGCGCCAGCAGCCCCCTAGGACAGGGGGCGAACTATGGCTACACCTTC.

The gene calls are TRBV6-4 and TRBJ2-2; D may be TRBD2 (6 bases). The CDR3 extends over 13 amino acids. V lost 2 bases and J 6 bases, leaving 7 bases between the germline ends. Germline V gene lookup returns CDR1 MRHNA and CDR2 SNTAGT. The DNA for the CDR3 is TGTGCCAGCAGTGACCGGGACTCCGGGGAGCTGTTTTTT. The encoded protein is CASSDRDSGELFF.

V gene TRBV13 combines with J gene TRBJ2-1; TRBD2 is a possible D gene (5 bases). CDR1 PRHDT and CDR2 FYEKMQ come from the germline V gene (reference sequence). This CDR3 is 13 amino acids long. With 4 bases removed from V and 9 bases from J, the gap between germline ends came to 13 bases. CDR3 in DNA: TGTGCCAGCAGCTCTCATCCAAGCGGTGAGCAGTTCTTC. Translating it yields CASSSHPSGEQFF.

The chain is built from TRBV4-1 and TRBJ1-1; TRBD1 might be the D (5 bases). The germline gives CDR1 MGHRA, CDR2 YSYEKL. There are 14 residues in the CDR3. V was pared by 0 bases and J by 3 bases, with 8 bases between. CDR3 DNA sequence: TGCGCCAGCAGCCAAGATGCCAGGGACACTGAAGCTTTCTTT. It translates to CASSQDARDTEAFF.

V and J are TRBV6-4 and TRBJ2-1; D is perhaps TRBD1 or TRBD2 (6 bases each). V gave up 5 bases and J gave up 7 bases, with 21 bases separating them. The CDR3 is 16 amino acids. CDR1 is MRHNA and CDR2 is SNTAGT in the germline V gene. CDR3 residues: CASSPLQGLGGNEQFF. CDR3 nucleotide sequence: TGTGCCAGCAGTCCTCTTCAGGGGCTAGGAGGGAATGAGCAGTTCTTC.

Remarks on this clone: Other DNA sequences of this sample code for an identical CDR3. This chain uses TRBV7-9 with TRBJ1-1, with D unresolved. The V and J ends lost 5 bases and 0 bases respectively, with 7 bases between them. CDR3 size: 13 residues. Germline V gene lookup returns CDR1 SEHNR and CDR2 FQNEAQ (reference sequence). The CDR3 protein is CASSPTLNTEAFF. The CDR3 DNA reads TGTGCCAGCAGCCCTACTTTGAACACTGAAGCTTTCTTT.

The chain carries TRBV7-2 and TRBJ2-7; D is possibly TRBD2 (6 bases). Germline lookup yields CDR1 SGHTA and CDR2 FQGNSA. The germline V and J ends were trimmed by 5 bases and 1 base, with 12 bases remaining between them. The CDR3 totals 14 residues. The CDR3 loop is CASSHLGGSYEQYF. In DNA, the CDR3 is TGTGCCAGCAGCCATCTGGGAGGATCCTACGAGCAGTACTTC.

This rearrangement joins TRBV6-5 to TRBJ2-1; possible D gene TRBD2, 6 bases. This CDR3 is built from 13 residues. Looked up from germline, CDR1 is MNHEY and CDR2 is SVGAGI. The ends were cut back, 6 bases at V and 0 bases at J, with 6 bases in the middle. In DNA form, the CDR3 reads TGTGCCAGCAGCGGGAGCTCCTACAATGAGCAGTTCTTC. It is translated as CASSGSSYNEQFF.

The chain recombines TRBV11-2 with TRBJ1-5, with unresolved D. Between the trimmed V and J ends, which lost 6 bases and 6 bases, there was a span of 12 bases. The CDR3 contains 13 residues. Germline CDR1 and CDR2: SGHAT and FQNNGV. This chain's CDR3 is CASSWSGGQPQHF. The CDR3 DNA follows: TGTGCCAGCAGTTGGTCGGGAGGTCAGCCCCAGCATTTT.

This sequence joins TRBV12-3 or TRBV12-4 and TRBJ1-2, with a possible D match to TRBD1 (5 bases). This CDR3 region has 13 residues. The V end lost 1 base, the J end lost 12 bases, and 15 bases lay between the germline ends. The CDR3 DNA reads as TGTGCCAGCAGTTTAGGCCCCGGGGGATCGGACACCTTC. It specifies CASSLGPGGSDTF.

The chain has TRBV10-3 and TRBJ1-2, with 9 bases aligning to TRBD1. The junction had 14 bases not matched to a gene; V was cut back by 4 bases and J by 8 bases. Germline V gene sequence: CDR1 ENHRY, CDR2 SYGVKD. The CDR3 is 16 amino acids. The CDR3 loop is CAISGYSLQGAGGYTF. The DNA of the CDR3 is TGTGCCATCAGTGGCTACTCTTTACAGGGGGCAGGGGGCTACACCTTC.

The V and J genes are TRBV5-1 and TRBJ2-7, with TRBD1 matching over 7 bases. CDR1 and CDR2 (germline): SGHRS, YFSETQ. The CDR3 contains 15 residues. The trim removed 4 bases at V and 6 bases at J, leaving 13 bases unmatched. In DNA, the CDR3 is TGCGCCAGCAGCGGAACCGGGACAGTGCTTCTCGAGCAGTACTTC. This translates into CASSGTGTVLLEQYF. Full variable domain (rest looked up from reference TRBV5-1 and TRBJ2-7): KAGVTQTPRYLIKTRGQQVTLSCSPISGHRSVSWYQQTPGQGLQFLFEYFSETQRNKGNFPGRFSGRQFSNSRSEMNVSTLELGDSALYLCASSGTGTVLLEQYFGPGTRLTVT.

This chain uses TRBV18 with TRBJ2-1, with 8 bases matching TRBD2. Trimming at V came to 3 bases and at J to 5 bases, leaving 9 bases not matched to a gene. Germline CDR1 and CDR2: KGHSH and LQKENI. The length of the CDR3 is 16 residues. In DNA, the CDR3 is TGTGCCAGCTCACCGGGGGTAGCGGGGAATGACAATGAGCAGTTCTTC. Its translation is CASSPGVAGNDNEQFF.